Presented here are 17 T cell receptor beta chains from one specimen sequenced in a study of cytomegalovirus exposure and HLA in healthy donors. PCR involved 60 Vbeta and 13 Jbeta primers. Profiling relied on immunoSEQ multiplex PCR, and the TCRdb table lists in-frame clones only, not all of them. The table lists a few hundred thousand clones, roughly 84% of them singletons. The material sequenced was PBMCs. The receptor set was obtained from a girl aged 10 to 17 in good health and CMV-seronegative.

Only a few counts were recorded for this clone. J is TRBJ2-3 and V is TRBV6-1; the match to TRBD1 covers 11 bases. The CDR3 has 16 residues. J lost 6 bases, V lost 2 bases, and 7 bases had no gene match. Germline-derived CDR1 and CDR2 are MNHNS and SASEGT. For the CDR3, the DNA is TGTGCCAGCAGTGAAAGGACAGGGGGCATCGGGGATACGCAGTATTTT. It is translated as CASSERTGGIGDTQYF.

As for this clone: The same CDR3 arises from other DNA sequences in this sample as well. The CDR3, as DNA: TGTGCCAGCTCACCACCTTTAAACACTGAAGCTTTCTTT. Its translation is CASSPPLNTEAFF. This chain links TRBV18 with TRBJ1-1; the D is unclear. Germline CDR1 and CDR2: KGHSH and LQKENI. V lost 0 bases, J lost 2 bases, and 4 bases lay in between. The CDR3 loop spans 13 amino acids.

The genes are TRBV4-3 and TRBJ1-2, with 9 bases matching TRBD1. Trimming cost V 0 bases and J 5 bases; bases outside gene matches: 7. The CDR3 totals 16 residues. Germline V CDR1 and CDR2: LGHNA, YSLEER. CDR3 coding DNA: TGCGCCAGCAGCCAAGATATAACAGGGGGCTTTTATGGCTACACCTTC. This encodes CASSQDITGGFYGYTF.

The chain uses TRBV7-8 and TRBJ2-7; tentative D call: TRBD1 (6 bases). The germline CDR1 and CDR2 sequences are SGHVS and FQNEAQ. This CDR3 spans 15 amino acids. With 5 bases removed from V and 5 bases from J, the gap between germline ends came to 19 bases. Here the CDR3 DNA reads TGTGCCAGCAGCCACCGAAGACAGGACGTCAACGAGCAGTACTTC. Translating gives CASSHRRQDVNEQYF.

The chain uses TRBV28 and TRBJ2-7; 11 nucleotides align to TRBD2. This CDR3 comprises 15 residues. V shed 3 bases and J 6 bases; nucleotides not matched to a gene: 7. Germline CDR1 is MDHEN and CDR2 is SYDVKM. The CDR3 sequence: CASSLRIAGGLEQYF. The CDR3 bases are TGTGCCAGCAGTTTGAGAATAGCGGGAGGGCTCGAGCAGTACTTC.

The chain is built from TRBV30 and TRBJ2-3; D unresolved. The CDR3 sequence is 13 residues long. Germline loops: CDR1 GTSNPN, CDR2 SVGIG (reference sequence). Trimming removed 0 bases at V and 3 bases at J, with 7 bases between. The CDR3 region is CAWSVIATDTQYF. The CDR3 DNA reads as TGTGCCTGGAGTGTGATAGCTACAGATACGCAGTATTTT.

The rearrangement joins TRBV2 to TRBJ2-5; 10 bases are shared with TRBD1. CDR3 length equals 14 residues. Unmatched junction bases numbered 7, after V lost 6 bases and J lost 6 bases. Germline loops: CDR1 SNHLY, CDR2 FYNNEI. The CDR3 DNA reads as TGTGCCAGCAGACTCCGGGACAGGGGTCAGACCCAGTACTTC. Protein product: CASRLRDRGQTQYF.

CDR3 DNA: TGCGCCAGCAGCTTGTTAGGGGCGGTTACTAATGAGCAGTTCTTC. It is translated as CASSLLGAVTNEQFF. This chain joins TRBV5-1 and TRBJ2-1; weak D call: TRBD1 (5 bases). V shed 1 base and J shed 7 bases, with 15 bases lying between them. Germline V lookup: CDR1 SGHRS, CDR2 YFSETQ. The CDR3 has 15 residues.

This chain uses TRBV7-9 with TRBJ2-1, with 9 bases identical to TRBD2. Trimming cost V 7 bases and J 2 bases; bases outside gene matches: 3. The CDR3 runs to 14 residues. The V gene's germline CDR1 is SEHNR and CDR2 FQNEAQ (reference sequence). The DNA for the CDR3 is TGTGCCAGCACCAGCGGGAGGACCTACAATGAGCAGTTCTTC. It encodes CASTSGRTYNEQFF.

The V call is TRBV18, the J call TRBJ1-1; no firm D call. The CDR3 extends over 15 amino acids. Trimming shortened V by 3 bases and J by 2 bases, and 13 bases separated the two germline ends. Germline loops: CDR1 KGHSH, CDR2 LQKENI. For the CDR3, the DNA is TGTGCCAGCTCACCTTATCTTGAAACAAACACTGAAGCTTTCTTT. Translating gives CASSPYLETNTEAFF.

The rearrangement uses TRBV14 and TRBJ2-1; 8 nucleotides match TRBD2. The ends lost 6 bases at V and 3 bases at J; junction bases unmatched: 4. CDR3 length: 14 residues. CDR1 and CDR2 from the germline V gene are SGHDN and FVKESK. This CDR3 reads CASRPGTSYNEQFF. The CDR3 DNA follows: TGTGCCAGCAGACCCGGGACTAGCTACAATGAGCAGTTCTTC.

The chain joins TRBV9 to TRBJ1-1, with D tentatively TRBD1 (5 bases). The V end lost 0 bases, the J end lost 6 bases, and 12 bases lay between the germline ends. Per the germline V gene, CDR1 is SGDLS and CDR2 is YYNGEE. The CDR3 has 14 amino acids. Here the CDR3 DNA reads TGTGCCAGCAGCGTAGGGGGGGGGACTCCTGAAGCTTTCTTT. The encoded protein is CASSVGGGTPEAFF. The entire variable domain, with the rest obtained from reference TRBV9 and TRBJ1-1, is as follows: DSGVTQTPKHLITATGQRVTLRCSPRSGDLSVYWYQQSLDQGLQFLIQYYNGEERAKGNILERFSAQQFPDLHSELNLSSLELGDSALYFCASSVGGGTPEAFFGQGTRLTVV.

The CDR3 region has the DNA TGTGCCAGCCGGGACAGGAAATACAATGAGCAGTTCTTC. Translation: CASRDRKYNEQFF. The chain employs TRBV2 and TRBJ2-1; 8 nucleotides agree with TRBD1. The V gene's germline CDR1 is SNHLY and CDR2 FYNNEI. The CDR3 is 13 amino acids. With 8 bases clipped from V and 4 bases from J, the junction kept 4 bases outside the gene matches.

V and J are TRBV27 and TRBJ2-7; D possibly corresponds to TRBD2 (5 bases). The CDR3 covers 14 residues. Trimming removed 5 bases at V and 5 bases at J, with 16 bases between. The germline V gene encodes CDR1 MNHEY and CDR2 SMNVEV (reference sequence). CDR3: CASSLNLGGDEQYF. CDR3 DNA: TGTGCCAGCAGTCTAAACTTAGGAGGAGACGAGCAGTACTTC.

The V call is TRBV9, the J call TRBJ2-3, with 14 positions matching TRBD2. The V gene end was trimmed by 4 bases and the J gene end by 4 bases; junction bases not matched to a gene: 5. The CDR3 contains 16 residues. The V gene's germline CDR1 is SGDLS and CDR2 YYNGEE. CDR3 DNA: TGTGCCAGCAGCCCCGGGACTAGCGGGAGTGCAGATACGCAGTATTTT. Protein sequence: CASSPGTSGSADTQYF.

This chain connects TRBV5-1 to TRBJ2-7, with D maybe TRBD1 (6 bases). Trimming shortened V by 5 bases and J by 0 bases, and 12 bases separated the two germline ends. Looked up from germline, CDR1 is SGHRS and CDR2 is YFSETQ. The CDR3 is 14 residues long. The chain's CDR3 is CASSYRVSSYEQYF. The CDR3 DNA is TGCGCCAGCAGTTACAGGGTCAGCTCCTACGAGCAGTACTTC.

This clone was detected once. J is TRBJ2-1 and V is TRBV5-1, with TRBD2 matching 12 bases. CDR1 SGHRS and CDR2 YFSETQ come from the germline V gene. The CDR3 length is 16 residues. Trimming at V came to 4 bases and at J to 4 bases, leaving 6 bases not matched to a gene. The CDR3 sequence is CASSRVGTSGYNEQFF. CDR3 DNA sequence: TGCGCCAGCAGCAGGGTCGGGACTAGCGGGTACAATGAGCAGTTCTTC. Full variable domain (missing parts from reference TRBV5-1 and TRBJ2-1): KAGVTQTPRYLIKTRGQQVTLSCSPISGHRSVSWYQQTPGQGLQFLFEYFSETQRNKGNFPGRFSGRQFSNSRSEMNVSTLELGDSALYLCASSRVGTSGYNEQFFGPGTRLTVL.